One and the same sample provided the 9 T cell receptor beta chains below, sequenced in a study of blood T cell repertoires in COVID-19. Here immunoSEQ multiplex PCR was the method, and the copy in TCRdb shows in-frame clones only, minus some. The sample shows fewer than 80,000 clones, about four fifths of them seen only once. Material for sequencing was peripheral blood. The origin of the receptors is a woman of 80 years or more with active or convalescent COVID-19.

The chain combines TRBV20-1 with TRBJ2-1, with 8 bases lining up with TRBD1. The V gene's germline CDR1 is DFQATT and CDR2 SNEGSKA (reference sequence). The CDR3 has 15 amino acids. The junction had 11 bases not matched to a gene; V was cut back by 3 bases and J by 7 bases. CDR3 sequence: CSASHGRQGWNEQFF. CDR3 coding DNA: TGCAGTGCTAGTCACGGTCGACAGGGGTGGAATGAGCAGTTCTTC.

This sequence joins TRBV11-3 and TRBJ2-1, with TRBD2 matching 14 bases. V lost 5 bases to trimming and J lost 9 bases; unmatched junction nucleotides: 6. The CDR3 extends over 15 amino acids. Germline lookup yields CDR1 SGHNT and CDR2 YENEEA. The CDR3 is CASSAGLAGVAEQFF. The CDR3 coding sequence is TGTGCCAGCAGCGCGGGACTAGCGGGAGTTGCTGAGCAGTTCTTC.

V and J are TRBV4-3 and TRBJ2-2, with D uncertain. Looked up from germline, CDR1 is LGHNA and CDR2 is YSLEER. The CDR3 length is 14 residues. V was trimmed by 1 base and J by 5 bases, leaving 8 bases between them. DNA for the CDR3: TGCGCCAGCAGCCAAGTCCTTAGAACCGGGGAGCTGTTTTTT. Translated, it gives CASSQVLRTGELFF.

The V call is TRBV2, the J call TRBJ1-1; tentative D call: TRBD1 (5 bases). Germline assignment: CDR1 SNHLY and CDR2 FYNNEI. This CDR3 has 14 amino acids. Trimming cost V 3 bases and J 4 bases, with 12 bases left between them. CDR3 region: CASSEGGWVTEAFF. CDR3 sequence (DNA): TGTGCCAGCAGTGAGGGGGGATGGGTCACTGAAGCTTTCTTT.

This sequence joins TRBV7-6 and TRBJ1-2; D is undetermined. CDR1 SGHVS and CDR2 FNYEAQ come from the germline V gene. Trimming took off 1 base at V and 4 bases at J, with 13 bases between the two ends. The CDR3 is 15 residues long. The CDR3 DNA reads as TGTGCCAGCAGCTTAGGGCACTCCGGGAGCTATGGCTACACCTTC. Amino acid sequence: CASSLGHSGSYGYTF.

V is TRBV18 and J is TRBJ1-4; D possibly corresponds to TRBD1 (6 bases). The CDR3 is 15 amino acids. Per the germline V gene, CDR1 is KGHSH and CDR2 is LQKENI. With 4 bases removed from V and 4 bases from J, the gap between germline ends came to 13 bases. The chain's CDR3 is CASSLNQGINEKLFF. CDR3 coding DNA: TGTGCCAGCTCACTAAACCAGGGGATTAATGAAAAACTGTTTTTT.

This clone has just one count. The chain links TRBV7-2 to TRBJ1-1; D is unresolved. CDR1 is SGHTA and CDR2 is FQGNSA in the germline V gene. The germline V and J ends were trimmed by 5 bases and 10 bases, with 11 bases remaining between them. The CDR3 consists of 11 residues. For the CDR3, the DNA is TGTGCCAGCAGCCCTGGAGTTCGAGCTTTCTTT. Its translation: CASSPGVRAFF.

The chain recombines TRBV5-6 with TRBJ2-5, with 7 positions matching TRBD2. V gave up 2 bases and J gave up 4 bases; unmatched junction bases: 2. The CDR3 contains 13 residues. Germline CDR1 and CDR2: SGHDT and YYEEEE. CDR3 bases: TGTGCCAGCAGCTTAGCGGGGACAGAGACCCAGTACTTC. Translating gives CASSLAGTETQYF.

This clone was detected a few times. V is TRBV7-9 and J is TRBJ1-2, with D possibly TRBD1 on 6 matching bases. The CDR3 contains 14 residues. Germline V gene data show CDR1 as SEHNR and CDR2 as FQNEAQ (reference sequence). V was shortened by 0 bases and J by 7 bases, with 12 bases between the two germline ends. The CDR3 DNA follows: TGTGCCAGCAGCTTAGCTGGGGGCTGGTTTGGCTACACCTTC. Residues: CASSLAGGWFGYTF.